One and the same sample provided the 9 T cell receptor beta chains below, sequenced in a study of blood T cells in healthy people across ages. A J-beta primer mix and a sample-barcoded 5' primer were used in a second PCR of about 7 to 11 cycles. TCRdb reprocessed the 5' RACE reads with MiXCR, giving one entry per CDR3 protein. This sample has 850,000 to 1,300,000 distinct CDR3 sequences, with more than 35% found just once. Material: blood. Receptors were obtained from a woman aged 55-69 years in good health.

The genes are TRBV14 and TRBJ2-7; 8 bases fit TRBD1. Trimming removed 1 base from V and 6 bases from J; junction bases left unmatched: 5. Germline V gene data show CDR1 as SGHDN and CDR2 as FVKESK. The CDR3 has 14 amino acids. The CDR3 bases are TGTGCCAGCAGCCAAGTGGACAGGGCGGGCGAGCAGTACTTC. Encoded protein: CASSQVDRAGEQYF.

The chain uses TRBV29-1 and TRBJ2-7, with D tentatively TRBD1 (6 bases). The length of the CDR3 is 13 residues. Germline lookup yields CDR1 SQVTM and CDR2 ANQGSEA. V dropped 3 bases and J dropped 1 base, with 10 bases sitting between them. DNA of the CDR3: TGCAGCGTTGACACCGACAGGTCCTACGAGCAGTACTTC. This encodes CSVDTDRSYEQYF.

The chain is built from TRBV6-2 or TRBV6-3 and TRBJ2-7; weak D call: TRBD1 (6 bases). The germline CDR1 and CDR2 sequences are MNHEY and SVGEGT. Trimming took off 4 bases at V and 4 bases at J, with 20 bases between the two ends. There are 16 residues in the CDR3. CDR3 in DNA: TGTGCCAGCAGTTCAATAAGGACAGTCGTACCGTACGAGCAGTACTTC. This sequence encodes CASSSIRTVVPYEQYF.

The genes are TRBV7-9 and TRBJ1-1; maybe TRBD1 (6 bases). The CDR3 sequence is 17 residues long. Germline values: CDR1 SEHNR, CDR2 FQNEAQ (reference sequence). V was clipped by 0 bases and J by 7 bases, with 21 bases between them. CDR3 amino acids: CASSLALGGGGHDEAFF. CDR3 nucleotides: TGTGCCAGCAGCTTAGCGCTGGGTGGCGGGGGGCACGATGAAGCTTTCTTT.

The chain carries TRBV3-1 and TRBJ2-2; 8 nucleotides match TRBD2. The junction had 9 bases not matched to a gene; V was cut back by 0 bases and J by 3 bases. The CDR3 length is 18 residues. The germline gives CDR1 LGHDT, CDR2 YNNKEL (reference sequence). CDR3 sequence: CASSQDRRTSLDTGELFF. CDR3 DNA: TGTGCCAGCAGCCAAGATCGAAGGACTAGCCTTGACACCGGGGAGCTGTTTTTT.

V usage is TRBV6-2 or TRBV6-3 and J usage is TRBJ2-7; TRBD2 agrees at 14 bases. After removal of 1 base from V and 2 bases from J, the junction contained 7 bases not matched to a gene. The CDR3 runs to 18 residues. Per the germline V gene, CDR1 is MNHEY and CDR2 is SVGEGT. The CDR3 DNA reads TGTGCCAGCAGTTACTTGGGGACTAGCGGGAGTCGAGCCTACGAGCAGTACTTC. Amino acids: CASSYLGTSGSRAYEQYF.

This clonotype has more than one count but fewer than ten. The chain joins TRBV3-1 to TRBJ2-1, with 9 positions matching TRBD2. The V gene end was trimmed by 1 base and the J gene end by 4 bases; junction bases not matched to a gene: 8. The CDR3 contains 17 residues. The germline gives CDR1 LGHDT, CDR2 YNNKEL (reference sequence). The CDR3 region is CASSQVSSGRQYNEQFF. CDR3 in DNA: TGTGCCAGCAGCCAAGTCTCCAGCGGGAGGCAATACAATGAGCAGTTCTTC.

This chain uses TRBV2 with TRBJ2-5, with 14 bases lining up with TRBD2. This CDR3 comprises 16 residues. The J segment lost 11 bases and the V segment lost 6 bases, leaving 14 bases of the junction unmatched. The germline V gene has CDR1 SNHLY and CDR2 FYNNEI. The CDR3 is CASRIGLAGGLNEQYF. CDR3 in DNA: TGTGCCAGCAGAATCGGACTAGCGGGGGGTCTCAATGAGCAGTACTTC.

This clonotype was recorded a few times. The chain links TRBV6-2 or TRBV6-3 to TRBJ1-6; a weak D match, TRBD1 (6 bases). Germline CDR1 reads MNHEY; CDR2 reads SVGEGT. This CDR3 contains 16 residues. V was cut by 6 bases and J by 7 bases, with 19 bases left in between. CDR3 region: CASSSTGRGRNSPLHF. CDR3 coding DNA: TGTGCCAGCAGCTCGACAGGAAGGGGCCGGAATTCACCCCTCCACTTT.